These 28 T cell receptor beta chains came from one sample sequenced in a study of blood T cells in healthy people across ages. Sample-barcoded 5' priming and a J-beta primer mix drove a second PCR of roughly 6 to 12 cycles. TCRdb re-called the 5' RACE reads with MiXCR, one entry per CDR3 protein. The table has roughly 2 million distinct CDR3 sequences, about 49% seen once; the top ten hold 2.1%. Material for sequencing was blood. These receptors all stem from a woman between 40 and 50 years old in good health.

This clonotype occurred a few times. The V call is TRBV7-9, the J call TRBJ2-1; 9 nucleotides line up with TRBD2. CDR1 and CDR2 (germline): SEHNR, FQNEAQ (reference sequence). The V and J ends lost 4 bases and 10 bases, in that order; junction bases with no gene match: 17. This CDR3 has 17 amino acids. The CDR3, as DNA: TGTGCCAGCAGCTCAAGGACTAGCGTTGACCTTTCCACGGAGCAGTTCTTC. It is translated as CASSSRTSVDLSTEQFF.

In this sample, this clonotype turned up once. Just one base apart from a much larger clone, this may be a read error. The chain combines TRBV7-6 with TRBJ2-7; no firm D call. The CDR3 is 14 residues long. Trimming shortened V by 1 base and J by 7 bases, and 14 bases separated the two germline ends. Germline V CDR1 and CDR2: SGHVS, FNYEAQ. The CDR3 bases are TGTGCCAGCAGCTTAGTGGTGGGATTGTCTGAGCAGTACTTC. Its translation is CASSLVVGLSEQYF.

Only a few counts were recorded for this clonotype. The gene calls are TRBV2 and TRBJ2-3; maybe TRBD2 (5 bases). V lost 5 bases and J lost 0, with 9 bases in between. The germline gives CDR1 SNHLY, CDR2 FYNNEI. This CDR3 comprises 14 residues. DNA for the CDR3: TGTGCCAGCAGTTGGACTTCTAGCACAGATACGCAGTATTTT. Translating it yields CASSWTSSTDTQYF.

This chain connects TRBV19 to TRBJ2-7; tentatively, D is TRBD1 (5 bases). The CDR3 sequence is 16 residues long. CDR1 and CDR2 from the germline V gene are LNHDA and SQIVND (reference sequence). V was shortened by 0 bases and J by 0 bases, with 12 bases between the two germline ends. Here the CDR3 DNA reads TGTGCCAGTAGTATAGATCTTACAGGTTTCTCCTACGAGCAGTACTTC. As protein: CASSIDLTGFSYEQYF.

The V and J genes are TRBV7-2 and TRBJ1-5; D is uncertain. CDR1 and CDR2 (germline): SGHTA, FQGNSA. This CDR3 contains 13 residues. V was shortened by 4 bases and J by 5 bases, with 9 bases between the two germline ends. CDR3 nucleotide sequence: TGTGCCAGCAGCTCAGGAACCCATCAGCCCCAGCATTTT. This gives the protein CASSSGTHQPQHF.

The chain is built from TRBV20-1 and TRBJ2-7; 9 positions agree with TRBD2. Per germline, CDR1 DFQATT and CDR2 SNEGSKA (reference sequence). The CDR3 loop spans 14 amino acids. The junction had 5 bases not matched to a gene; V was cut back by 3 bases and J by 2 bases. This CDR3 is CSARVSGGAYEQYF. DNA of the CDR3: TGCAGTGCTAGGGTTAGCGGGGGAGCCTACGAGCAGTACTTC.

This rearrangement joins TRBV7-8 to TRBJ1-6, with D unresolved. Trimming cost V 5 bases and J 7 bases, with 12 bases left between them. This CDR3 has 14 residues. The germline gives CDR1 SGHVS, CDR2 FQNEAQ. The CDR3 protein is CASSRSERNSPLHF. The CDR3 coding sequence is TGTGCCAGCAGCCGATCTGAGAGGAATTCACCCCTCCACTTT.

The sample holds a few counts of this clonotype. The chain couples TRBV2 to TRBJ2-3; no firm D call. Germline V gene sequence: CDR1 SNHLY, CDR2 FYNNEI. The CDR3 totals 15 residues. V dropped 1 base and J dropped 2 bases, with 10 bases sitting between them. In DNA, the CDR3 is TGTGCCAGCAGTGAAGTGACTCTTACCACAGATACGCAGTATTTT. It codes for CASSEVTLTTDTQYF.

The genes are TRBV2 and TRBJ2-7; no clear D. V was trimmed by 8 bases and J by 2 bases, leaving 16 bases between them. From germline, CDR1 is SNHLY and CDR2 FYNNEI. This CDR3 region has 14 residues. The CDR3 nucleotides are TGTGCCAGCGCCTCTCCCGTCGCAACCTACGAGCAGTACTTC. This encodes CASASPVATYEQYF. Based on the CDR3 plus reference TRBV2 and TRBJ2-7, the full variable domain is EPEVTQTPSHQVTQMGQEVILRCVPISNHLYFYWYRQILGQKVEFLVSFYNNEISEKSEIFDDQFSVERPDGSNFTLKIRSTKLEDSAMYFCASASPVATYEQYFGPGTRLTVT.

The CDR3 reads CASSLQDQVNTEAFF. The DNA of the CDR3 is TGCGCCAGCAGCCTGCAGGACCAAGTGAACACTGAAGCTTTCTTT. J is TRBJ1-1 and V is TRBV5-1; D gene uncertain. This CDR3 contains 15 residues. The germline V gene encodes CDR1 SGHRS and CDR2 YFSETQ. The ends were cut back, 4 bases at V and 0 bases at J, with 13 bases in the middle.

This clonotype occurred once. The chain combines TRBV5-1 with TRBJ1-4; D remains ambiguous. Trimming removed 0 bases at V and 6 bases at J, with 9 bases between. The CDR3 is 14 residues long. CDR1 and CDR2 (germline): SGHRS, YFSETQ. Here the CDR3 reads CASSLDLADEKLFF. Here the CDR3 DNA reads TGCGCCAGCAGCTTGGATCTGGCCGATGAAAAACTGTTTTTT.

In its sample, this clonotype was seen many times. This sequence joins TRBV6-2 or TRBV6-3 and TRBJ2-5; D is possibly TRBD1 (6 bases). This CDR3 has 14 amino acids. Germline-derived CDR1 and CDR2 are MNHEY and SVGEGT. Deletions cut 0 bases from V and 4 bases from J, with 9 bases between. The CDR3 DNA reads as TGTGCCAGCAGTTACTCGACAGGTCGAGAGACCCAGTACTTC. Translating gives CASSYSTGRETQYF.

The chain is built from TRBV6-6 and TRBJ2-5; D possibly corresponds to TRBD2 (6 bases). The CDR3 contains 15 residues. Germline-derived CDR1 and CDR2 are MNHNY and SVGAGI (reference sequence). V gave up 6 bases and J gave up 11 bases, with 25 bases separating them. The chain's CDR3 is CASRPSGGYAYGQYF. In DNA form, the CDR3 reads TGTGCCAGCAGACCTAGTGGGGGGTACGCCTACGGGCAGTACTTC.

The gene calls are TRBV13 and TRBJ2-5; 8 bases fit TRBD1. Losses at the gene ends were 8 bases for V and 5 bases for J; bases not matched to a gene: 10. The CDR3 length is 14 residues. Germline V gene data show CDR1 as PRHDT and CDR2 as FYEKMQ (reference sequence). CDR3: CASQNGQGAETQYF. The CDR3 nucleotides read TGTGCCAGCCAAAACGGGCAGGGGGCCGAGACCCAGTACTTC.

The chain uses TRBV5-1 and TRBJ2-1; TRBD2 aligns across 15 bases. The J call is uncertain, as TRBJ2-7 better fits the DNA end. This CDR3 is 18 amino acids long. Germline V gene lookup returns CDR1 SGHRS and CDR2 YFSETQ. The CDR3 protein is CASSFGTSGGLTYNEQYF. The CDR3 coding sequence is TGCGCCAGCAGCTTCGGGACTAGCGGGGGGCTCACCTACAATGAGCAGTACTTC.

CDR3 loop: CASSQVRSGGRETQYF. As DNA, the CDR3 is TGCGCCAGCAGCCAAGTTAGGTCCGGGGGGAGAGAGACCCAGTACTTC. The chain joins TRBV4-1 to TRBJ2-5, with 7 bases identical to TRBD2. Trimming cost V 1 base and J 4 bases; bases outside gene matches: 9. CDR3 length: 16 amino acids. Germline V gene lookup returns CDR1 MGHRA and CDR2 YSYEKL.

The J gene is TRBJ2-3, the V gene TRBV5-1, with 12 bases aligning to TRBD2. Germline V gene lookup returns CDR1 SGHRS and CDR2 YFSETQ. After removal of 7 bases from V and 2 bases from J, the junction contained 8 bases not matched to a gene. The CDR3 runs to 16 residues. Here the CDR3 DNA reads TGCGCCAGCGGAACACTAGCGGGGGGCCTCACAGATACGCAGTATTTT. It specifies CASGTLAGGLTDTQYF.

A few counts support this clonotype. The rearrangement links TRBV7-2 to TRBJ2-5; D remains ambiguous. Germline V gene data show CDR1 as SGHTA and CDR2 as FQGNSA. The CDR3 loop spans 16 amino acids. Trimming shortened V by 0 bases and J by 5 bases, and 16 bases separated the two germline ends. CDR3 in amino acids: CASSLATAWPWETQYF. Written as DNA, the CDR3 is TGTGCCAGCAGCTTAGCCACAGCATGGCCATGGGAGACCCAGTACTTC.

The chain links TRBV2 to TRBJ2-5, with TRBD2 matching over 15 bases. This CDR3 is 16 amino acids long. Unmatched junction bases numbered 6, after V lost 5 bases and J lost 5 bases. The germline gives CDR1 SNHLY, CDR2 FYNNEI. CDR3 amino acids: CASSRTSGGAWETQYF. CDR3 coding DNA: TGTGCCAGCAGTCGGACTAGCGGGGGGGCTTGGGAGACCCAGTACTTC.

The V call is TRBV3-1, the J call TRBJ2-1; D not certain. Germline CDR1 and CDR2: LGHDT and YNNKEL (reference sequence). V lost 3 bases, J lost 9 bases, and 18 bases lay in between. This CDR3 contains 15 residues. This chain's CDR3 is CASSQGGGLASEQFF. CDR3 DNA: TGTGCCAGCAGCCAGGGCGGTGGGCTGGCCAGTGAGCAGTTCTTC.

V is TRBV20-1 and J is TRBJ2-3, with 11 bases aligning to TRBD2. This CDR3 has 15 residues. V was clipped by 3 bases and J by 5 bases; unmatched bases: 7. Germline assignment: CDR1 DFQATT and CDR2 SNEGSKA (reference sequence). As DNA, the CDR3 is TGCAGTGCTAGTGGTAGCGGGGGGGCGGAAGATACGCAGTATTTT. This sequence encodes CSASGSGGAEDTQYF.

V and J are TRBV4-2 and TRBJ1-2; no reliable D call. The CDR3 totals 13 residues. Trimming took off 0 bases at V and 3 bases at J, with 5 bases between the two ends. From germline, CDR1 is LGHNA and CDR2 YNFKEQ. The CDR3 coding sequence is TGTGCCAGCAGCCAAGAATGGGACTATGGCTACACCTTC. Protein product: CASSQEWDYGYTF.

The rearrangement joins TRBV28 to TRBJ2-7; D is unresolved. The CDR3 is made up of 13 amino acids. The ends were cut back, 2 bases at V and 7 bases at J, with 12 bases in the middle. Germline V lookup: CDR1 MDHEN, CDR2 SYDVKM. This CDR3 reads CASSLGLGAEQYF. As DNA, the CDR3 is TGTGCCAGCAGTTTAGGGCTGGGTGCGGAGCAGTACTTC.

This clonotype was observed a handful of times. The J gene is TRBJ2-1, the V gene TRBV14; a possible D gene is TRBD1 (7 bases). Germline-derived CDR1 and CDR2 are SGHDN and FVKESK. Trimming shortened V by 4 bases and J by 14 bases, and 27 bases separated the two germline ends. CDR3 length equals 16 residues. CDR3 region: CASSLLRPSGGGSKFF. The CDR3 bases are TGTGCCAGCAGCCTCCTCCGCCCATCCGGAGGGGGCAGTAAGTTCTTC. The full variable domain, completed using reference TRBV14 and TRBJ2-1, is EAGVTQFPSHSVIEKGQTVTLRCDPISGHDNLYWYRRVMGKEIKFLLHFVKESKQDESGMPNNRFLAERTGGTYSTLKVQPAELEDSGVYFCASSLLRPSGGGSKFFGPGTRLTVL.

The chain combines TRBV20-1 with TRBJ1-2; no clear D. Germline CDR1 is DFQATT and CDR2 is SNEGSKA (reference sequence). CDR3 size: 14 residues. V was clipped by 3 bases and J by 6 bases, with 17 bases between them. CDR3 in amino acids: CSARGYGHLNGYTF. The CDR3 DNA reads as TGCAGTGCTAGGGGGTACGGGCATCTTAATGGCTACACCTTC.

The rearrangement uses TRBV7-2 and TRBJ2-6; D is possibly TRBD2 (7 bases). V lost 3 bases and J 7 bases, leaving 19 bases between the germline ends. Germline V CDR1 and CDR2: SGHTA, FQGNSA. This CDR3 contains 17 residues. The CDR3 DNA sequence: TGTGCCAGCAGCTTTATGAGGGGGGGACTCTTCGCCAACGTCCTGACTTTC. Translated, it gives CASSFMRGGLFANVLTF.

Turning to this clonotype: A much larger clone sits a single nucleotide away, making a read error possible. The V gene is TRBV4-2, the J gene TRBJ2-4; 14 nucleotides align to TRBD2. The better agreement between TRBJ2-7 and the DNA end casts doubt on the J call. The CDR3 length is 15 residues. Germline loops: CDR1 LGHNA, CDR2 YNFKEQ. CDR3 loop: CARSRTSGGSYEQYF. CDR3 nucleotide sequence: TGTGCCAGAAGCCGGACTAGCGGGGGGTCCTACGAGCAGTACTTC.

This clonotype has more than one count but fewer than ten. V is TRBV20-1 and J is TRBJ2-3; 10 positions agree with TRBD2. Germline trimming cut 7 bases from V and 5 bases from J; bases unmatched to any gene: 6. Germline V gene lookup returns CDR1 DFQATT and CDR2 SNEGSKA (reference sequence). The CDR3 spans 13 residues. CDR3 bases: TGCAGTGGCGCTAGCGGGGGAAGAGATACGCAGTATTTT. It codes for CSGASGGRDTQYF.